The source of this TCR beta chain is a study of T cells in Graves' hyperthyroidism and ophthalmopathy. V lost 3 bases and J lost 3, with 9 bases in between. Germline CDR1 reads DFQATT; CDR2 reads SNEGSKA (reference sequence). The CDR3 spans 13 residues. This clonotype was observed many times. TCR beta CDR3 sequences were amplified from RNA transcripts. A set of HTBI primers served as the primers for a first-round RT-PCR of the TCR CDR3. TCRdb re-derived calls from the multiplex PCR reads in MiXCR, one entry per CDR3 protein. The top ten clones hold about 4% of a sample with hundreds of thousands of distinct CDR3 sequences, 19% of them seen once.

The sequence was obtained from a woman between 18 and 29 years old with Graves' hyperthyroidism. Material: blood. The J gene is TRBJ1-5, the V gene TRBV20-1; no clear D. DNA of the CDR3: TGCAGTGCTAGTACCGGGATCAATCAGCCCCAGCATTTT. Its protein is CSASTGINQPQHF.